This T cell receptor (beta chain) was sequenced for a study of T cells after posttransplantation cyclophosphamide. Measured with immunoSEQ multiplex PCR; TCRdb has only the in-frame clones, and not every one. The sample lists 3,600 or so clones, 70% to 75% occurring once. Methotrexate plus calcineurin inhibitor accompanied controls' myeloablative marrow transplants; sampling was 1 year later. The sample in question was PBMCs, obtained after allogeneic stem cell transplant with calcineurin inhibitor and methotrexate. The sequence was collected from a female patient aged 45-65 years who received an allogeneic stem cell transplant from an unrelated donor, was CMV-positive, and had acute and chronic GVHD. The T cells may come from the graft donor.

CDR3 residues: CANPYRDTKYF. CDR3 nucleotide sequence: TGTGCCAACCCTTACCGGGACACTAAGTACTTC. The chain couples TRBV14 to TRBJ2-7; D might be TRBD1 (6 bases). The CDR3 covers 11 residues. The germline V and J ends were trimmed by 10 bases and 11 bases, with 18 bases remaining between them. Germline V gives CDR1 SGHDN, CDR2 FVKESK.